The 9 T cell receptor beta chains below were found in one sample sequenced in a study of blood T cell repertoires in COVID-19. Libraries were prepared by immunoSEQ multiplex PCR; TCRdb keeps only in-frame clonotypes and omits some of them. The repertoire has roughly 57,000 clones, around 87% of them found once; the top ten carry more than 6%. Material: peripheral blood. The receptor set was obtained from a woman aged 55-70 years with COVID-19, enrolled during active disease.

CDR3: CASSPNRASSYNEQFF. The CDR3 DNA reads TGTGCCAGCTCACCAAACAGGGCGAGCTCCTACAATGAGCAGTTCTTC. The chain couples TRBV18 to TRBJ2-1, with D perhaps matching TRBD1 (6 bases). The germline V gene encodes CDR1 KGHSH and CDR2 LQKENI. The CDR3 length is 16 residues. V lost 2 bases to trimming and J lost 0 bases, with 11 bases between them. The full variable domain, with the rest looked up from reference TRBV18 and TRBJ2-1, is NAGVMQNPRHLVRRRGQEARLRCSPMKGHSHVYWYRQLPEEGLKFMVYLQKENIIDESGMPKERFSAEFPKEGPSILRIQQVVRGDSAAYFCASSPNRASSYNEQFFGPGTRLTVL.

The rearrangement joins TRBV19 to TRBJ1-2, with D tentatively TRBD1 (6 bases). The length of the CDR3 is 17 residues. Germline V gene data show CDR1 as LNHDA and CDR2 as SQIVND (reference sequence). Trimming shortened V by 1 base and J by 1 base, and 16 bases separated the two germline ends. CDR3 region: CASSIAGSWGRNYGYTF. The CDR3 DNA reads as TGTGCCAGTAGTATAGCGGGGTCCTGGGGGCGTAACTATGGCTACACCTTC.

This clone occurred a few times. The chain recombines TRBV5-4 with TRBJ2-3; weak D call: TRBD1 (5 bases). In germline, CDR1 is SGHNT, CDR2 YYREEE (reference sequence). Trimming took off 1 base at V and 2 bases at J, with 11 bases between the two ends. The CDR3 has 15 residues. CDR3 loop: CASSLKQADTDTQYF. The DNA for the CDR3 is TGTGCCAGCAGCTTGAAACAGGCGGACACAGATACGCAGTATTTT.

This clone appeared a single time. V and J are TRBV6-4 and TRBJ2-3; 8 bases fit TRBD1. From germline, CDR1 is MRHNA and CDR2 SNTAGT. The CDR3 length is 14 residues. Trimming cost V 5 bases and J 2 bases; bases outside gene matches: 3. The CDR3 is CASSPGGHTDTQYF. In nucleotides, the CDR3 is TGTGCCAGCAGTCCAGGGGGCCACACAGATACGCAGTATTTT.

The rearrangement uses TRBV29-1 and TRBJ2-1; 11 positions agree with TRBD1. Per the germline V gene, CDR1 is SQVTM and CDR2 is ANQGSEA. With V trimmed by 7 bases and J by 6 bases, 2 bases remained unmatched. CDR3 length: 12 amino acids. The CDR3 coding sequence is TGCAGCGCCGGGACAGGGGGCAATGAGCAGTTCTTC. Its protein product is CSAGTGGNEQFF.

DNA of the CDR3: TGTGCCAGCACCCCCCGGGGGGCAGGGAGATCCTACGAGCAGTACTTC. As protein: CASTPRGAGRSYEQYF. The chain uses TRBV11-2 and TRBJ2-7, with a tentative D call TRBD2 (7 bases). Trimming stripped 7 bases from V and 1 base from J, with 20 bases between. Germline V gives CDR1 SGHAT, CDR2 FQNNGV. The CDR3 extends over 16 amino acids.

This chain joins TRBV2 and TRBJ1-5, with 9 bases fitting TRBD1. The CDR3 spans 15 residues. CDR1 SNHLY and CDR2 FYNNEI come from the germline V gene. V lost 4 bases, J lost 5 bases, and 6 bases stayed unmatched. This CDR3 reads CASSATGGADQPQHF. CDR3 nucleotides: TGTGCCAGCAGTGCAACAGGGGGCGCAGATCAGCCCCAGCATTTT.

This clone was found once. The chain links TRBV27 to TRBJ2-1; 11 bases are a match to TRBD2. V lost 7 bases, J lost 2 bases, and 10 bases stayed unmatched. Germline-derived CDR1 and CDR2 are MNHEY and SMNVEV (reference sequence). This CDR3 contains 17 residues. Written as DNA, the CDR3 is TGTGCCAGCAACTCGATAAAACTAGCGGGAGCCTACAATGAGCAGTTCTTC. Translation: CASNSIKLAGAYNEQFF.

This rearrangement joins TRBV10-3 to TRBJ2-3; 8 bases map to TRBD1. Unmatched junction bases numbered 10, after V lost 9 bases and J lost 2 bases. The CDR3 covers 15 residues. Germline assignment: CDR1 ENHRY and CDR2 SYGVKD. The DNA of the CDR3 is TGTGCCATACTACGGGACAGGAGGGACACAGATACGCAGTATTTT. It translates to CAILRDRRDTDTQYF.